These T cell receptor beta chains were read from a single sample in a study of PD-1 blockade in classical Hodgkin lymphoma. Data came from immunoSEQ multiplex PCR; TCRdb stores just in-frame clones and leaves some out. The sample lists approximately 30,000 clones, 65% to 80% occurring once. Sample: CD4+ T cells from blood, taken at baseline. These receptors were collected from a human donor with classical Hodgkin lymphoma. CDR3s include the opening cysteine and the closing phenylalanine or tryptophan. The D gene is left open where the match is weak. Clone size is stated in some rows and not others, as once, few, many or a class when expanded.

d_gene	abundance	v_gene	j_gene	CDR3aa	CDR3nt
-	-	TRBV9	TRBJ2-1	CASSVVTLGRDYNEQFF	TGTGCCAGCAGCGTAGTGACTTTGGGACGAGACTACAATGAGCAGTTCTTC
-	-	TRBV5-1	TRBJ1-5	CASSLVGGNQPQHF	TGCGCCAGCAGCTTGGTTGGGGGAAATCAGCCCCAGCATTTT
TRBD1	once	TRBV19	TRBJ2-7	CASSTPMDRGRYEQYF	TGTGCCAGTAGTACCCCCATGGACAGGGGGAGATACGAGCAGTACTTC
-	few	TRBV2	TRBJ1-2	CASSDWRSANYGYTF	TGTGCCAGCAGTGACTGGAGGTCCGCTAACTATGGCTACACCTTC
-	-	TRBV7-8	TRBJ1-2	CASSARRLNYGYTF	TGTGCCAGCAGCGCGAGACGTTTAAACTATGGCTACACCTTC
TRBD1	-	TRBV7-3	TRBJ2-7	CASSETGTGNYEQYF	TGTGCCAGCAGCGAGACCGGGACAGGGAACTACGAGCAGTACTTC
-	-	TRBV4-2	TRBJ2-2	CASSPILGGASNTGELFF	TGTGCCAGCAGCCCCATACTTGGTGGGGCCTCGAACACCGGGGAGCTGTTTTTT
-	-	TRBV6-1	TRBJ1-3	CASSEAPRGFSGNTIYF	TGTGCCAGCAGTGAAGCCCCGCGGGGCTTCTCTGGAAACACCATATATTTT
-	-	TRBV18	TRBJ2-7	CASSPAGHSYEQYF	TGTGCCAGCTCACCGGCGGGACACTCCTACGAGCAGTACTTC
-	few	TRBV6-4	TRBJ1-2	CASSEDGRVGSGYTF	TGTGCCAGCAGTGAAGACGGCAGGGTGGGATCCGGCTACACCTTC
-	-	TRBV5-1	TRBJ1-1	CASSLAEQGEAFF	TGCGCCAGCAGCTTGGCCGAGCAGGGTGAAGCTTTCTTT
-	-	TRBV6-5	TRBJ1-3	CASTLDPSSGNTIYF	TGTGCCAGCACCCTTGACCCGAGCTCTGGAAACACCATATATTTT
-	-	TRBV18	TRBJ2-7	CASSEEGGGQYF	TGTGCCAGCTCCGAAGAAGGAGGCGGGCAGTACTTC
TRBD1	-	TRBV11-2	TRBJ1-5	CASSLDPGTGSQPQHF	TGTGCCAGCAGCTTAGATCCCGGGACAGGGTCTCAGCCCCAGCATTTT
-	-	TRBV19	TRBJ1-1	CASRPLNRGQNTEAFF	TGTGCCAGCAGGCCCTTAAATCGGGGGCAGAACACTGAAGCTTTCTTT
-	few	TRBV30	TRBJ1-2	CAWRGIGPGYTF	TGTGCCTGGAGAGGGATCGGTCCTGGCTACACCTTC
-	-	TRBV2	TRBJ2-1	CASSEVLYNEQFF	TGTGCCAGCAGTGAAGTCCTTTACAATGAGCAGTTCTTC
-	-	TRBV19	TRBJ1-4	CASNGAPNEKLFF	TGTGCCAGTAACGGGGCTCCGAATGAAAAACTGTTTTTT